This T cell receptor beta chain was documented in a study of blood T cell repertoires in COVID-19. About the study: Samples came from the United States, Italy and Spain, spanning acute and convalescent COVID-19. Nucleic acid was either cDNA or gDNA, and it came from T cells, B-cell-depleted T cells, or PBMCs.

In the original processing: Estimates of nucleated cell counts were drawn from the amplification of reference gene primers. Libraries were prepared by immunoSEQ multiplex PCR; TCRdb keeps only in-frame clonotypes and omits some of them. V, J and clone size were drawn from that table, and D and trimming were deduced from the DNA. The sample includes around 35,000 clones, over 70% of them seen just once. V was pared by 5 bases and J by 10 bases, with 13 bases of the junction left unmatched. In germline, CDR1 is SGHNT, CDR2 YENEEA. This CDR3 has 15 residues. The count of this clone is one. While infection was still active, Seattle patients were enrolled and then followed longitudinally.

The chain combines TRBV11-3 with TRBJ2-1, with 8 bases lining up with TRBD2. The sequenced sample consisted of peripheral blood. This receptor was obtained from a man aged 65 to 85 with COVID-19, enrolled during active disease. CDR3 residues: CASSPGGEGWPEQFF. CDR3 DNA: TGTGCCAGCAGCCCCGGGGGGGAGGGGTGGCCGGAGCAGTTCTTC.